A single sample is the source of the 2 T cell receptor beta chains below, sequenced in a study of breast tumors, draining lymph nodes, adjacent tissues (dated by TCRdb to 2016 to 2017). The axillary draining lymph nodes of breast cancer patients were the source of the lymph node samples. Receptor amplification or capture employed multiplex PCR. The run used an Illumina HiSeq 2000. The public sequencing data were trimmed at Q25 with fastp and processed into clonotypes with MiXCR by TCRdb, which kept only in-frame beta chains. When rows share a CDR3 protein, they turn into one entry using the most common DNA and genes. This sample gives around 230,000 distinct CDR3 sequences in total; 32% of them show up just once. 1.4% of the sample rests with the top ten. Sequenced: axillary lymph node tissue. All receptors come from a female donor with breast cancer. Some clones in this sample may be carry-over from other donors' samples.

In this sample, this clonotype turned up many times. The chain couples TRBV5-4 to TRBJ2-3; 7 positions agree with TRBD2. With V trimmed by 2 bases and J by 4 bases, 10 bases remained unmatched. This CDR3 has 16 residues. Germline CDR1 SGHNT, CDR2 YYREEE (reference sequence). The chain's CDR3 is CASSFEGGPVADTQYF. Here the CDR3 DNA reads TGTGCCAGCAGCTTTGAGGGAGGGCCGGTGGCAGATACGCAGTATTTT.

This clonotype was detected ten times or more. CDR3 nucleotide sequence: TGCAGTGCTGAGGCATTCACAGATACGCAGTATTTT. Translating it yields CSAEAFTDTQYF. This chain joins TRBV20-1 and TRBJ2-3; D remains ambiguous. Germline-derived CDR1 and CDR2 are DFQATT and SNEGSKA (reference sequence). V was shortened by 5 bases and J by 2 bases, with 8 bases between the two germline ends. The CDR3 is made up of 12 amino acids.